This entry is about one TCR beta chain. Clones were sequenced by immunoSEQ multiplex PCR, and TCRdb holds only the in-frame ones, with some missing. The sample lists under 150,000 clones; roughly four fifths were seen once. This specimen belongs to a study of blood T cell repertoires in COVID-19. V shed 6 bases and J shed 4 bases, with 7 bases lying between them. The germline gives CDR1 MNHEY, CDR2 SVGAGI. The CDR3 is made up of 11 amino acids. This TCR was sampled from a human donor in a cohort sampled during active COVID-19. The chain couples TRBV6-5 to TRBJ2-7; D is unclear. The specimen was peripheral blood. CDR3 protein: CASSNKYEQYF. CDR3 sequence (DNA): TGTGCCAGCAGCAACAAATACGAGCAGTACTTC.